This T cell receptor beta chain was obtained from a study of T-cell memory formation after mild COVID-19. There are 13 residues in the CDR3. Trimming cost V 5 bases and J 6 bases, with 13 bases left between them. With constant-segment primers, 5'RACE yielded cDNA libraries of TCR alpha and TCR beta that carried sample barcodes and UMIs. TCRdb recomputed calls from the 5' RACE reads with MiXCR, one row per CDR3 protein. The sample lists about half a million distinct CDR3 sequences; roughly 18% were seen once. This clonotype occurred a few times. The V call is TRBV12-3 or TRBV12-4, the J call TRBJ1-1, with D possibly matching TRBD1 (5 bases). Sequencing input: PBMCs or a T cell subset sorted from them (not recorded which). The receptor was isolated from an adult woman who had mild COVID-19 (a few samples of this study predate the infection). Cell type and time point are not known. CDR3 in DNA: TGTGCCAGCAGTCCCGGGGCCGGCGCTGAAGCTTTCTTT. This encodes CASSPGAGAEAFF.